One and the same sample provided the 6 T cell receptor beta chains below, sequenced in a study of beta chain features in type 1 diabetes. Findings of the study overall: Among all four CD4+ subsets, Type 1 diabetes patients had TCRB CDR3s that were moderately but significantly shorter.

Their antigens remain unidentified. Every bit of the isolated RNA underwent reverse transcription, so sequencing read expressed TCRB transcripts. This table comes from immunoSEQ multiplex PCR, and its TCRdb copy is limited to in-frame clones, with some not included. The table has roughly 140,000 clones, 10% to 13% seen once. Sequenced sample: central memory CD4+ T cells from blood. Every receptor here comes from a man aged 30 to 39 with type 1 diabetes.

A few counts support this clone. The rearrangement joins TRBV11-2 to TRBJ1-2, with a tentative D call TRBD1 (6 bases). The length of the CDR3 is 15 residues. Germline V gives CDR1 SGHAT, CDR2 FQNNGV. Deletions cut 7 bases from V and 4 bases from J, with 19 bases between. In nucleotides, the CDR3 is TGTGCCAGCACCCTACGGGGGGGCGGGGGCTATGGCTACACCTTC. This gives the protein CASTLRGGGGYGYTF.

This clone was counted only a few times. CDR3 bases: TGTGCCAGCAGTTCCAGGGCCCCCCCCGGGGAGCAGTTCTTC. Translation: CASSSRAPPGEQFF. The chain joins TRBV2 to TRBJ2-1; D is possibly TRBD1 (5 bases). There are 14 residues in the CDR3. V was trimmed by 5 bases and J by 10 bases, leaving 18 bases between them. The germline V gene has CDR1 SNHLY and CDR2 FYNNEI.

This clone has just a few counts. The V call is TRBV28, the J call TRBJ2-5, with 7 bases that match TRBD2. The CDR3 runs to 14 residues. Losses at the gene ends were 3 bases for V and 5 bases for J; bases not matched to a gene: 6. Germline V lookup: CDR1 MDHEN, CDR2 SYDVKM. DNA for the CDR3: TGTGCCAGCAGTTTCGGCGGGGAGGGGGAGACCCAGTACTTC. Protein product: CASSFGGEGETQYF. The full variable domain, rest sourced from reference TRBV28 and TRBJ2-5, is DVKVTQSSRYLVKRTGEKVFLECVQDMDHENMFWYRQDPGLGLRLIYFSYDVKMKEKGDIPEGYSVSREKKERFSLILESASTNQTSMYLCASSFGGEGETQYFGPGTRLLVL.

This clone was found many times. The chain recombines TRBV5-5 with TRBJ2-1; D is unclear. Germline loops: CDR1 SGHKS, CDR2 YYEKEE (reference sequence). The CDR3 is 13 residues long. Trimming shortened V by 4 bases and J by 6 bases, and 11 bases separated the two germline ends. This CDR3 is CASSQASRNEQFF. The DNA for the CDR3 is TGTGCCAGCAGCCAGGCGTCTCGCAATGAGCAGTTCTTC.

The table lists this clone with a few counts. Other DNA sequences in this specimen translate into the identical CDR3. The rearrangement joins TRBV10-3 to TRBJ2-3; 10 positions match TRBD1. This CDR3 comprises 14 residues. Germline V gene lookup returns CDR1 ENHRY and CDR2 SYGVKD. The J segment lost 3 bases and the V segment lost 7 bases, leaving 4 bases of the junction unmatched. The chain's CDR3 is CAITRDRGTDTQYF. The CDR3 nucleotides are TGTGCCATCACCCGGGACAGGGGTACAGATACGCAGTATTTT.

The V and J genes are TRBV6-6 and TRBJ1-1; 9 bases map to TRBD1. With V trimmed by 2 bases and J by 7 bases, 5 bases remained unmatched. The CDR3 is made up of 14 amino acids. CDR1 and CDR2 (germline): MNHNY, SVGAGI (reference sequence). CDR3 sequence: CASSYGTGWYEAFF. CDR3 DNA sequence: TGTGCCAGCAGTTACGGGACAGGGTGGTATGAAGCTTTCTTT.